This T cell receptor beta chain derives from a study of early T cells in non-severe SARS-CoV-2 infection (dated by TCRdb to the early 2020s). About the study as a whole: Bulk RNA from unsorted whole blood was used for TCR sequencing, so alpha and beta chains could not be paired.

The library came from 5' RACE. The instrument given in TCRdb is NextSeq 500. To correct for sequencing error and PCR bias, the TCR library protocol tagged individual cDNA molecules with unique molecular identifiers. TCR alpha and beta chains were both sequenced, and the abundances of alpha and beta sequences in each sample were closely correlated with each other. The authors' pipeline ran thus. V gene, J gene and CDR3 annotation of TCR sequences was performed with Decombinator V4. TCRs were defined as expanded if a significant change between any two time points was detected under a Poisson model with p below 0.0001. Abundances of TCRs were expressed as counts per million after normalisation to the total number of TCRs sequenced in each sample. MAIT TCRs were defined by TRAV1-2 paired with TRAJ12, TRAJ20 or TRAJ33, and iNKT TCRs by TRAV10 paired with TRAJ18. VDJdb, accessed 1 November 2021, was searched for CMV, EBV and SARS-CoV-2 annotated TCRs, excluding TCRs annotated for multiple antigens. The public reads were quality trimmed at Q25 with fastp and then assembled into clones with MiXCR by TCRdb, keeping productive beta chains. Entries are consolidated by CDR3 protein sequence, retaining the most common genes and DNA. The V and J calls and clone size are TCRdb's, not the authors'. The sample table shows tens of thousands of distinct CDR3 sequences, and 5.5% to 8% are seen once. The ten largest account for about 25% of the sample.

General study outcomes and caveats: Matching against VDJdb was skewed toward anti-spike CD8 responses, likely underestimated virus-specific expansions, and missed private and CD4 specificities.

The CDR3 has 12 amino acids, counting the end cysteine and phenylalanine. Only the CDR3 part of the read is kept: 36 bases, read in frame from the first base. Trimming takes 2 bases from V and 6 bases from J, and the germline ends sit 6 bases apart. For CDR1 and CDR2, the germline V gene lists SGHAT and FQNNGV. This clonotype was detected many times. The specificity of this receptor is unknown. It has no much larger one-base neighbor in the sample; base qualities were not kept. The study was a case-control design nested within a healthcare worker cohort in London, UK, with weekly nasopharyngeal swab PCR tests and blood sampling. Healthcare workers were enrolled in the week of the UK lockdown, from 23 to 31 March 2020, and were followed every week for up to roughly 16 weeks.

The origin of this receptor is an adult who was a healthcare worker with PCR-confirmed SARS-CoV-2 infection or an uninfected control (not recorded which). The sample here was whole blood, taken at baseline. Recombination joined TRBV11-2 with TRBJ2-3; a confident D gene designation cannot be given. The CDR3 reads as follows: CASSLIRDTQYF. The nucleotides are TGTGCCAGCAGCTTAATCCGGGATACGCAGTATTTT.